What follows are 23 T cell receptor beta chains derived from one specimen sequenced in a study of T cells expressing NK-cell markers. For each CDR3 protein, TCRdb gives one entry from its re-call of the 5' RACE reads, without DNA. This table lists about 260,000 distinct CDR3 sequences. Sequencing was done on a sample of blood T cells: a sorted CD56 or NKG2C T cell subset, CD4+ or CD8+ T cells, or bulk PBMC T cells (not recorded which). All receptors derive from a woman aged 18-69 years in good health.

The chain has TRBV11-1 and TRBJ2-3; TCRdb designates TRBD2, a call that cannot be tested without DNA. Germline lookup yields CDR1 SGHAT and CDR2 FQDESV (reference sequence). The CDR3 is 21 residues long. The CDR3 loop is CASSLAVTSGIAAEGTDTQYF. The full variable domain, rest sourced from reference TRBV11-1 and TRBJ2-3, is EAEVAQSPRYKITEKSQAVAFWCDPISGHATLYWYRQILGQGPELLVQFQDESVVDDSQLPKDRFSAERLKGVDSTLKIQPAELGDSAMYLCASSLAVTSGIAAEGTDTQYFGPGTRLTVL.

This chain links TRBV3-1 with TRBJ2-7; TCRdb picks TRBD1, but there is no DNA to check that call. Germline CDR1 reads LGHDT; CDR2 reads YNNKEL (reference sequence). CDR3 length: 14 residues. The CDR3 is CASSHSGATYEQYF.

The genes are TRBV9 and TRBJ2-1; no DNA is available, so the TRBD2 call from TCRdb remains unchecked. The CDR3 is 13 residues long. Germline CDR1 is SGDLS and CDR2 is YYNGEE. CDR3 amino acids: CASSVVFSGVQFF.

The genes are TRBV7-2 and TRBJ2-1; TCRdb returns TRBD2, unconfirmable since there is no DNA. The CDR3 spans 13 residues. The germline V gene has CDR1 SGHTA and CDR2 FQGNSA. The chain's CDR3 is CASSRGGENEQFF. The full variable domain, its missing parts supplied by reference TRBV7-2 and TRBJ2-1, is GAGVSQSPSNKVTEKGKDVELRCDPISGHTALYWYRQSLGQGLEFLIYFQGNSAPDKSGLPSDRFSAERTGGSVSTLTIQRTQQEDSAVYLCASSRGGENEQFFGPGTRLTVL.

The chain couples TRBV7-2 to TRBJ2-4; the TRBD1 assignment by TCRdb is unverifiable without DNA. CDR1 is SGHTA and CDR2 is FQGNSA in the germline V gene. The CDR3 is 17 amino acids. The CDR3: CASSLWGQDAAKNIQYF.

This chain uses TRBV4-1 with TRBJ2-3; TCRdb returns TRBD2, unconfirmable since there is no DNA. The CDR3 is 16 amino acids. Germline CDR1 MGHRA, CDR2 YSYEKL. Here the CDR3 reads CASSHPGTSGGRRQYF.

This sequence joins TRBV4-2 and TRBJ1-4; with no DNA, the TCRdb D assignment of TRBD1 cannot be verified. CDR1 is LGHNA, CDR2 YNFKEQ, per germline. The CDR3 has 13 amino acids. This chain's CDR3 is CASSQGGGRELFF.

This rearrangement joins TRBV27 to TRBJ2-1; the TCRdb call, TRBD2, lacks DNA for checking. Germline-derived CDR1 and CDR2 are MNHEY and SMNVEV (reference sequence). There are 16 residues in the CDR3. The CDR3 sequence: CASKGAGLAGDNEQFF.

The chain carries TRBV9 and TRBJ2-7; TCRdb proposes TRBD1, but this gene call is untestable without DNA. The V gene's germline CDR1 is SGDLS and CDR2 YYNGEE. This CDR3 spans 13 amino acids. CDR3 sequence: CASSVDPGSEQYF.

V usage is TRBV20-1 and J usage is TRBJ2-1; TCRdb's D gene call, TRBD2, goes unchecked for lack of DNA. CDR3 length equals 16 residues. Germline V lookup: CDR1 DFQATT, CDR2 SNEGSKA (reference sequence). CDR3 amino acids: CSAPAHGLAGRNEQFF.

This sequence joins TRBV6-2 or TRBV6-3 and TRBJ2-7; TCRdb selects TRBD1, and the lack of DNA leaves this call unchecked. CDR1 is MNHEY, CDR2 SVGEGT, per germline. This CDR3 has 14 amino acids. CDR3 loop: CASASSGRNYEQYF.

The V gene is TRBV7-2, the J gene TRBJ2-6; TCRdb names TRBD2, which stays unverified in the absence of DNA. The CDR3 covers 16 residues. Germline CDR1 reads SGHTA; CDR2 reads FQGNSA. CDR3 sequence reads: CASTSWELSGANVLTF.

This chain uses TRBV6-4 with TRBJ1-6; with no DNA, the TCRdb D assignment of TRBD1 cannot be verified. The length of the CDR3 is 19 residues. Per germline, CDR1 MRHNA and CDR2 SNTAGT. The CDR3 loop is CASSTRDSRSSSYNSPLHF.

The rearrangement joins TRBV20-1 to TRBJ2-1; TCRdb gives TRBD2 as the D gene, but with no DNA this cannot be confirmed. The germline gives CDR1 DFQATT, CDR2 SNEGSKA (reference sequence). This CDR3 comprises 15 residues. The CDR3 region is CSARGSSGRGNEQFF.

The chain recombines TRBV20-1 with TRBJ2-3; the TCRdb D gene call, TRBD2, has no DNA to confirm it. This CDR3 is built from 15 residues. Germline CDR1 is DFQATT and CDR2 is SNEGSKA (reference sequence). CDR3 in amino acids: CSARDELVATDTQYF.

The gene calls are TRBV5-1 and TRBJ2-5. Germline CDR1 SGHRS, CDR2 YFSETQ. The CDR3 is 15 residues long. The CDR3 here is CASSLAEGWQETQYF.

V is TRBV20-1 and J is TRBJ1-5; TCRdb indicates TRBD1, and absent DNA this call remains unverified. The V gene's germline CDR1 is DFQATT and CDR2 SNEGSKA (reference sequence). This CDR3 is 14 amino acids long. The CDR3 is CSATAGESNQPQHF.

The CDR3 reads CASSPDRGREKLFF. The chain combines TRBV2 with TRBJ1-4; TCRdb's D call of TRBD1 is untestable without DNA. The length of the CDR3 is 14 residues. Germline assignment: CDR1 SNHLY and CDR2 FYNNEI.

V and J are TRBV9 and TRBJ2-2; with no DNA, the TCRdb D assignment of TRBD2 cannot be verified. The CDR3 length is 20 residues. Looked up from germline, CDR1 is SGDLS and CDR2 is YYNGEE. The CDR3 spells CASSPRDRGLAGVNTGELFF.

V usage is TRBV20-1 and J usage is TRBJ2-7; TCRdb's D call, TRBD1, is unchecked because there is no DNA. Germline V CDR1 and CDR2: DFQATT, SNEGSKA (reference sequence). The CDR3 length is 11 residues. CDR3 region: CSAIRDHEQYF.

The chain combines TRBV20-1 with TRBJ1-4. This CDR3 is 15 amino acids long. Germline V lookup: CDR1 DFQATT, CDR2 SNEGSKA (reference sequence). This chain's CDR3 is CSASPRGATNEKLFF.

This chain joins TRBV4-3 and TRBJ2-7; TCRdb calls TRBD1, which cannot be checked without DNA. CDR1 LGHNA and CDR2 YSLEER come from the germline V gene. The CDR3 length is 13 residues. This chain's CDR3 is CASSRDSTYEQYF.

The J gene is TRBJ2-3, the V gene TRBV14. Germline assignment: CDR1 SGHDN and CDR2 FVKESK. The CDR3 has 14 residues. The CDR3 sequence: CASSQPRPTDTQYF.